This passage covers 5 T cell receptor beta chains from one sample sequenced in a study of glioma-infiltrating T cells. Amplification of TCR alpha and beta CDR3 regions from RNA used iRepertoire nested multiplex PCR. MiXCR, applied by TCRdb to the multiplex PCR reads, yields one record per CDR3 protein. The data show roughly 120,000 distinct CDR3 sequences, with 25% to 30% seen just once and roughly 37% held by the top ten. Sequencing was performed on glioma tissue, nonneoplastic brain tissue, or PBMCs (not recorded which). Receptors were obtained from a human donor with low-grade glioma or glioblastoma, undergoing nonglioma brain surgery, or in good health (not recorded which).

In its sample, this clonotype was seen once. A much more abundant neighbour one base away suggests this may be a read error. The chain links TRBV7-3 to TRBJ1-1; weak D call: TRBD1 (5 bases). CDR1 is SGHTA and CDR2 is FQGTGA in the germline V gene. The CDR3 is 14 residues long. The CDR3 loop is CASSLQGESTEASF. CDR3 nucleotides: TGTGCCAGCAGCTTACAGGGAGAGAGCACTGAAGCTTCCTTT. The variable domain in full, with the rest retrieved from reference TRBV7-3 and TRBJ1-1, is GAGVSQTPSNKVTEKGKYVELRCDPISGHTALYWYRQSLGQGPEFLIYFQGTGAADDSGLPNDRFFAVRPEGSVSTLKIQRTERGDSAVYLCASSLQGESTEASFGQGTRLTVV.

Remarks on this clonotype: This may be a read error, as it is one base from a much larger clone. CDR3 region: CASSWDSRAGELFF. CDR3 nucleotides: TGTGCCAGCAGTTGGGACAGCCGAGCCGGGGAGCTGTTTTTT. The rearrangement uses TRBV14 and TRBJ2-2, with 7 bases matching TRBD1. Germline V gives CDR1 SGHDN, CDR2 FVKESK. Trimming took 6 bases from V and 6 from J; bases not matched to a gene: 7. This CDR3 comprises 14 residues.

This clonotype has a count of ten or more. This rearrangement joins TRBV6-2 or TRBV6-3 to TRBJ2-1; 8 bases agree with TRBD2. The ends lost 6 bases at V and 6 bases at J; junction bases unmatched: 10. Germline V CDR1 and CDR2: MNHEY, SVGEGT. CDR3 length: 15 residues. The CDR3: CASRPGVAGLNEQFF. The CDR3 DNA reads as TGTGCCAGCAGGCCCGGAGTAGCGGGACTCAATGAGCAGTTCTTC.

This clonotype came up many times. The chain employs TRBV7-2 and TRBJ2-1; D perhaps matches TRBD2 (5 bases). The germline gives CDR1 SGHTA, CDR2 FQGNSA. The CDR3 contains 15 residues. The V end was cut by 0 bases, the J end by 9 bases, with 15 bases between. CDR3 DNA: TGTGCCAGCAGCTTAGCCGGGAATAACTTGCGTGAGCAGTTCTTC. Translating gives CASSLAGNNLREQFF.

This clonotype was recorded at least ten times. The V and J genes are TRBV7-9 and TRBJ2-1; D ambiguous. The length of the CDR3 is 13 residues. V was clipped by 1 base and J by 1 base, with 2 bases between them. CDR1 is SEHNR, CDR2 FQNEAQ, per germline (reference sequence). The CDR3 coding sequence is TGTGCCAGCAGCTTAGAATCCTACAATGAGCAGTTCTTC. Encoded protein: CASSLESYNEQFF.